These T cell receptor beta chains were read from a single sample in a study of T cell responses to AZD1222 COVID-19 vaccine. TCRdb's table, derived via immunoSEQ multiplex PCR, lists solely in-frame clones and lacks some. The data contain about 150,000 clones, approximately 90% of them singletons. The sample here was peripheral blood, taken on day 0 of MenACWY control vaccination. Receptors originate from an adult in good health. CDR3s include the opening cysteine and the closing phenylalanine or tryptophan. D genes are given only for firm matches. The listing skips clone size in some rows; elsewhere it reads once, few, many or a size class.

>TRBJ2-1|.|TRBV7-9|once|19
TGTGCCAGCAGCCGCCTGATTTGGGGGCGCTCGAGCTCCTACAATGAGCAGTTCTTC
CASSRLIWGRSSSYNEQFF
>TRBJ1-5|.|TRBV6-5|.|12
TGTGCCAGCAGGGGTAGCAATCAGCCCCAGCATTTT
CASRGSNQPQHF
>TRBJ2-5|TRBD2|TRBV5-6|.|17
TGTGCCAGCAGCACGTTCGGGACTAGCGGGATTCAAGAGACCCAGTACTTC
CASSTFGTSGIQETQYF
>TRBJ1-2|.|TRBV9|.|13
TGTGCCAGCAGCGTAGAGGAAGGCTATGGCTACACCTTC
CASSVEEGYGYTF
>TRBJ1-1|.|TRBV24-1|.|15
TGTGCCACCAGCCTGGGTGGAGGGGATAACACTGAAGCTTTCTTT
CATSLGGGDNTEAFF
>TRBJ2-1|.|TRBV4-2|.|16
TGTGCCAGCAGCCAGGCCCGGACTGTCTCCTACAATGAGCAGTTCTTC
CASSQARTVSYNEQFF
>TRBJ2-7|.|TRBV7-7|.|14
TGTGCTAGCAGCCCGGACAGACTCACCTACGAGCAGTACTTC
CASSPDRLTYEQYF
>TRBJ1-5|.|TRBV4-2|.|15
TGTGCCAGCAGCCAAGATGGGGCAGACAATCAGCCCCAGCATTTT
CASSQDGADNQPQHF
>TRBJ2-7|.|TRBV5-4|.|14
TGTGCCAGCAGCTTGGAGCAGGGTACCGACGAGCAGTACTTC
CASSLEQGTDEQYF
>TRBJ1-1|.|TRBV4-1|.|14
TGCGCCAGCAGCCAGCTGACGCGACGCTATGAAGCTTTCTTT
CASSQLTRRYEAFF
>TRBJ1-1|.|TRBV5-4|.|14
TGTGCCAGCAGCTTGACGGGCGGTGACACTGAAGCTTTCTTT
CASSLTGGDTEAFF
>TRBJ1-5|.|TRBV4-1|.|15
TGCGCCAGCAGCCTGCGGACAGCTAGCAATCAGCCCCAGCATTTT
CASSLRTASNQPQHF
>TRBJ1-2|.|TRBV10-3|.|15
TGTGCCATCAGCTATTCAGGGGCAACTGGCTATGGCTACACCTTC
CAISYSGATGYGYTF
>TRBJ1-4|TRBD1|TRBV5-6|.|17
TGTGCCAGCAGCCAAAAAGGAGAGACAGGGGGCAATGAAAAACTGTTTTTT
CASSQKGETGGNEKLFF
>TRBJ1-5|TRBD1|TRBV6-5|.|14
TGTGCCACCTCTACAGGGGCCCTCAATCAGCCCCAGCATTTT
CATSTGALNQPQHF
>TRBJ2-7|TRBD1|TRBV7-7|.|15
TGTGCTAGCAGCTTGGGACAGGGGGCTGGGGACGAGCAGTACTTC
CASSLGQGAGDEQYF
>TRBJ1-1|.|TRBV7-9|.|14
TGTGCCAGCAGCCCTCCTCTGGGGAACACTGAAGCTTTCTTT
CASSPPLGNTEAFF
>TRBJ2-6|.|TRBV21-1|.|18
TGTGCCAGCAGCAAAGACAAAGGGGGGCGAGCTGGGGCCAACGTCCTGACTTTC
CASSKDKGGRAGANVLTF
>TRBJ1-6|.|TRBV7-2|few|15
TGTGCCAGCAGCCATGGGGGGCAGTTCAATTCACCCCTCCACTTT
CASSHGGQFNSPLHF
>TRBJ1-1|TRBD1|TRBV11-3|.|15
TGTGCCAGCAGCCCCCAGGGGGGACAGAGCACTGAAGCTTTCTTT
CASSPQGGQSTEAFF
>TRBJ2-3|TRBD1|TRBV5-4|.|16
TGTGCCAGCAGCCCTACGGACAGGGGAGCCCCAGATACGCAGTATTTT
CASSPTDRGAPDTQYF
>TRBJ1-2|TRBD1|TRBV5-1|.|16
TGCGCCAGCAGCTTGGCTGGGACAGGGATTAACTATGGCTACACCTTC
CASSLAGTGINYGYTF
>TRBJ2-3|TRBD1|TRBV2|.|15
TGTGCCAGCAGTTCGGACAGGGGGATGACAGATACGCAGTATTTT
CASSSDRGMTDTQYF
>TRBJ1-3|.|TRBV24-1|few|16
TGTGCCACCACATCCTACGGGGGGGCCTCTGGAAACACCATATATTTT
CATTSYGGASGNTIYF
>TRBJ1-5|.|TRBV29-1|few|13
TGCAGCGTTGAAGTAGGACACAACCAGCCCCAGCATTTT
CSVEVGHNQPQHF
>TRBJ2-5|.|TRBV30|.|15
TGTGCCTGGAGTGTCCTGCACAGAGATGGGGAGACCCAGTACTTC
CAWSVLHRDGETQYF
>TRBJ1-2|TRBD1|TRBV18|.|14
TGTGCCAGCTCCCTGGGACAGGGCAACTATGGCTACACCTTC
CASSLGQGNYGYTF
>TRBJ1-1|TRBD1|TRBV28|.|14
TGTGCCAGCAGTTCAGTAGGGACAGAGACTGAAGCTTTCTTT
CASSSVGTETEAFF
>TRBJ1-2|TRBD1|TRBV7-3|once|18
TGTGCCAGCAGCTCACAACAGGGGGAAGTAGGTGGTAACTATGGCTACACCTTC
CASSSQQGEVGGNYGYTF
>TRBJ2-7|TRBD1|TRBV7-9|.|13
TGTGCCAGCAGTCCGGGACAGCCCTACGAGCAGTACTTC
CASSPGQPYEQYF
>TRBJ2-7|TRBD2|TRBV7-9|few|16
TGTGCCAGCAGCTGGGGGGGTGGCAGGGCCACCTACGAGCAGTACTTC
CASSWGGGRATYEQYF
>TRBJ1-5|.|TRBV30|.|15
TGTGCCTGGAGTGTAAGAGGGTCAGCCAATCAGCCCCAGCATTTT
CAWSVRGSANQPQHF
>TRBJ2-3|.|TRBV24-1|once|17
TGTGCCACCGGAGGGGGAGGGGAAGGAGGAAATGCAGATACGCAGTATTTT
CATGGGGEGGNADTQYF
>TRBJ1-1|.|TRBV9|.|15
TGTGCCAGCAAAAGCGGCAGCCAACCGAGCACTGAAGCTTTCTTT
CASKSGSQPSTEAFF
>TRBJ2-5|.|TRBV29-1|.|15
TGCAGCGCTTCCAAACCCAGGGGAGGCCAAGAGACCCAGTACTTC
CSASKPRGGQETQYF
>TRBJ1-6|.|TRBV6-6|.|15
TGTGCCAGCAGTTACTCGTTAGGGGGGAATTCACCCCTCCACTTT
CASSYSLGGNSPLHF
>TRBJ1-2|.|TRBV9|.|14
TGTGCCAGCAGCGCCGGGGACGGAGGGTCTGGCTACACCTTC
CASSAGDGGSGYTF
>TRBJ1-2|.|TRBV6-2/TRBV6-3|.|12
TGTGCCAGCAGTTATAATGACTATGGCTACACCTTC
CASSYNDYGYTF
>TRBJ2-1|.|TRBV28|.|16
TGTGCCAGCAGTACCGCCACCATTCGATCCTACAATGAGCAGTTCTTC
CASSTATIRSYNEQFF
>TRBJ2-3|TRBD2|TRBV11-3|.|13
TGTGCCAGCAGCCCGGGACTAGCAGATACGCAGTATTTT
CASSPGLADTQYF
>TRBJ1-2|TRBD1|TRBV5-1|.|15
TGCGCCAGCAGCTTGAGCGGACAGGGGGCCTCTGGCTACACCTTC
CASSLSGQGASGYTF
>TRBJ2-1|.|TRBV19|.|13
TGTGCCAGTAGTACCTTCATCGACAATGAGCAGTTCTTC
CASSTFIDNEQFF